A single TCR beta chain is shown here with its context. The antigen is unknown. This sample is part of a study of shared clonotypes between healthy human individuals. Study summary: A couple of female and a few male donors aged 18 to 49 were enrolled. Each donor contributed plates that comprised three CD4 naive, three CD4 memory, two CD8 naive and one CD8 memory.

Profiled with immunoSEQ multiplex PCR; TCRdb holds only in-frame clones, not every one. The sample shows roughly 1,600,000 clones, approximately 98.5% of them seen only once. In the CD4+ fraction, cells were divided into CD45RA+ naive and CD45RA-negative memory subsets. General observations from the study: Among non-shared clonotypes, generation probabilities were lower than among those shared by all four donors.

Germline CDR1 is GTSNPN and CDR2 is SVGIG (reference sequence). The CDR3 runs to 16 residues. After removal of 2 bases from V and 4 bases from J, the junction contained 9 bases not matched to a gene. The sample was naive CD4+ T cells sorted from blood. Subset specified: CD45RA+ positively selected. The sequence was obtained from a man under 40 in good health. The chain joins TRBV30 to TRBJ1-4; 8 positions agree with TRBD1. Written as DNA, the CDR3 is TGTGCCTGGAGTACAGGGGGAATCGGGATTAATGAAAAACTGTTTTTT. Translated, it gives CAWSTGGIGINEKLFF.